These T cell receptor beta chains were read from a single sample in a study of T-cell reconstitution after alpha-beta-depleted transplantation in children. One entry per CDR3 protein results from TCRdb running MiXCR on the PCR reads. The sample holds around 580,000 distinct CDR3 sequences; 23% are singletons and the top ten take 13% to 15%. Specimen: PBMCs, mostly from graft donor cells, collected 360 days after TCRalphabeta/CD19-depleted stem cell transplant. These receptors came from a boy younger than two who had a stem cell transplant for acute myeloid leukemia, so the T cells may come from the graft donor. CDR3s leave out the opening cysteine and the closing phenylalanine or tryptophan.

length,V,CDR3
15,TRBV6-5,ASTQLGARQGARGYT
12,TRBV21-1,ASSNVATYNEQF
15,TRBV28,ASSLDADGATKEKLF
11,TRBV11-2,ASSLGGGGEQF
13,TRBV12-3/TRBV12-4,ASSLEGLAAVEQY
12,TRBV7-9,ASSPGQGEQPQH
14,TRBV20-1,SARVGGRGDYSPLH
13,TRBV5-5,ASSFDGQVLNEQF
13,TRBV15,ATSSEGDSYNEQF
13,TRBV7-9,ASSLPGAAGNTIY
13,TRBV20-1,SARVRAGYTDTQY
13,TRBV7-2,ASSITGGSNYGYT
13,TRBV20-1,SASRQGARGTEAF
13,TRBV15,ATSRVRRSRDTQY
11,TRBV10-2,ASRDGGNQPQH
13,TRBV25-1,ASSAGLAGTYEQY
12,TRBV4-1,ASSQAAIRETQY
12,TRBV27,ASSLREGADTQY
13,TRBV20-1,SASRTGLRDTEAF
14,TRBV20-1,SARDPGGGGSDTQY
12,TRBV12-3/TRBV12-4,ASSPRDSSDEQY
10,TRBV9,ASSIGETEAF
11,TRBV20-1,SAIPRGAYGYT
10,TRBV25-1,ASSEQGNEQF
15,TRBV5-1,ASSLAALGRVGETQY
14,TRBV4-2,ASSRGTGANTGELF
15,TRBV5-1,ASTYMRGDAPTGELF
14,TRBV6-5,ASSSRVSTENYGYT
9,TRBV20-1,SARRPNTQY
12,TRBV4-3,ASSQTMGSAGYT
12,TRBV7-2,ASSLMGARDTQY
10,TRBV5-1,ASSWDFNIQY
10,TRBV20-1,SAREATDTQY
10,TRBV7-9,ASGSGHYEQY
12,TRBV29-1,SVEVRGGYTEAF
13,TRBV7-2,ASSLWARDSYEQY
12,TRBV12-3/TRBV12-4,ASRQNPSSYEQY
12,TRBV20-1,SAPAGTVNEKLF
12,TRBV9,ASSVDPGSYEQY
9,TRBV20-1,SARLNNEQF
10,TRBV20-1,SAREVGNEQF
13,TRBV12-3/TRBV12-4,ASSSIQGARETQY
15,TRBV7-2,ASSLAPEVSARYGYT
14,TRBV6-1,ASSESGWRPQETQY
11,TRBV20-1,SARVVSNYGYT
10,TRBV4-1,ASGLGGNEQF
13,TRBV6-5,ASSYRAGGDWEQY
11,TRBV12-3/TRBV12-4,ASSLATPYGYT
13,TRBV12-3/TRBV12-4,ASSAHKGVYNEQF
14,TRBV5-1,ASSGGEFPNTGELF
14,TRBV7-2,ASSLVGTGGGSPLH